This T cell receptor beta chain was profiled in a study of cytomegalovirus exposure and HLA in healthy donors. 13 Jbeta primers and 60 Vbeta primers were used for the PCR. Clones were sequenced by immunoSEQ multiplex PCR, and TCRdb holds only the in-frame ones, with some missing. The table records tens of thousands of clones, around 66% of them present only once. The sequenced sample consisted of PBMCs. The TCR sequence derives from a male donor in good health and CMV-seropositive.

The CDR3 bases are TGTGCCAGCAGTTATGGGGACAGGGACGACGAGCAGTACTTC. Protein product: CASSYGDRDDEQYF. This chain joins TRBV6-6 and TRBJ2-7, with 9 nucleotides matching TRBD1. With V trimmed by 3 bases and J by 5 bases, 5 bases remained unmatched. Per germline, CDR1 MNHNY and CDR2 SVGAGI (reference sequence). This CDR3 region has 14 residues.